What follows describes a single T cell receptor (beta chain). This sample is drawn from a study of blood T cell repertoires in COVID-19. In the study overall: The study drew acute and convalescent COVID-19 samples from the United States, Italy and Spain.

The CDR3 runs 14 residues. V was trimmed by 0 bases and J by 6 bases, leaving 6 bases between them. The germline gives CDR1 KGHSH, CDR2 LQKENI. The authors' processing: Using reference gene primer amplification, nucleated cell counts were estimated. Clones were read by immunoSEQ multiplex PCR, and TCRdb kept only the in-frame ones, dropping some. Clone size and the V and J calls come from that table; the DNA yielded D and trimming. The sample lists roughly 200,000 clones, roughly 77% seen once, with roughly 5.7% in the top ten. Enrolment of Seattle patients took place during active infection, and they were followed longitudinally.

The sequence came from a woman in her 40s with COVID-19, enrolled during active disease. The specimen sequenced was peripheral blood. V usage is TRBV18 and J usage is TRBJ1-6; unclear D gene. This CDR3 is CASSPPPSNSPLHF. The CDR3 DNA reads as TGTGCCAGCTCACCACCGCCGAGTAATTCACCCCTCCACTTT. The full variable domain, completed using reference TRBV18 and TRBJ1-6, is NAGVMQNPRHLVRRRGQEARLRCSPMKGHSHVYWYRQLPEEGLKFMVYLQKENIIDESGMPKERFSAEFPKEGPSILRIQQVVRGDSAAYFCASSPPPSNSPLHFGNGTRLTVT.